This is a list of T cell receptor beta chains from one sample in a study of T cells after yellow fever vaccination. MiXCR, applied by TCRdb to the 5' RACE reads, yields one record per CDR3 protein. The table has around 67,000 distinct CDR3 sequences, around 6.5% seen once. The specimen comprised CD8+ T cells sorted from PBMCs, sampled less than 6 days after the first yellow fever vaccination. These receptors all come from a man between 18 and 29 years old who received the YFV17D yellow fever vaccine. CDR3s include the opening cysteine and the closing phenylalanine or tryptophan. D genes are given only for firm matches. Expanded clones get a size class; other rows say once, few or many, or leave the size out.

cdr3_nt,cdr3_aa,clone_size,v_call,j_call,d_call
TGTGCCAGCAGCGTAGATGGTCTGCTACGAACAGATACGCAGTATTTT,CASSVDGLLRTDTQYF,many,TRBV9,TRBJ2-3,NA
TGTCCCAGCAGTTTAGTGGTCAGGGGCTCCGGGGAGCTGTTTTTT,CPSSLVVRGSGELFF,NA,TRBV12-3/TRBV12-4,TRBJ2-2,NA
TGTGCCAGCAGTATCGGGTCCGCTTGGCAGTTCTTC,CASSIGSAWQFF,few,TRBV28,TRBJ2-1,NA
TGTGCCAGCACCTCAGCCGGGACGGAGGCCCTTAACTATGGCTACACCTTC,CASTSAGTEALNYGYTF,NA,TRBV12-3/TRBV12-4,TRBJ1-2,NA
TGCAGTGCCAAAAGGACAGGGGAAAAGACCCAGTACTTC,CSAKRTGEKTQYF,few,TRBV20-1,TRBJ2-5,TRBD1
TGTGCCAGCAGCTTAGCCCGGACCCGGTCCGACCAGTTCTTC,CASSLARTRSDQFF,few,TRBV7-2,TRBJ2-1,NA
TGTGCCAGTAGTATGGCGGGGGCCAGCTCCTACGAGCAGTACTTC,CASSMAGASSYEQYF,NA,TRBV19,TRBJ2-7,NA
TGCAGTGCTAGACTAGAATTCACAGATACGCAGTATTTT,CSARLEFTDTQYF,NA,TRBV20-1,TRBJ2-3,NA
TGTGCCAGCAGACCCGGGGGGAACTACGAGCAGTACTTC,CASRPGGNYEQYF,many,TRBV12-3/TRBV12-4,TRBJ2-7,TRBD2
TGTGCCACCCAAGCAATAGCGGGGGGGCCCACAGATACGCAGTATTTT,CATQAIAGGPTDTQYF,few,TRBV10-3,TRBJ2-3,TRBD2
TGCGCCAGCAGCCAAGATCAGGGGGCTGGTACTGAAGCTTTCTTT,CASSQDQGAGTEAFF,many,TRBV4-3,TRBJ1-1,TRBD1
TGCGCCAGCAGCTTGAAAGGGACAGGCTCTTCTCACACCGGGGAGCTGTTTTTT,CASSLKGTGSSHTGELFF,NA,TRBV5-1,TRBJ2-2,TRBD1
TGTGCCAGCAGTCCCCGACCGGGATCCGAGCACTTT,CASSPRPGSEHF,many,TRBV12-3/TRBV12-4,TRBJ1-6,NA
TGTGCCAGCAGTGAAGTCGACAGGGGTAGCTATGGCTACACCTTC,CASSEVDRGSYGYTF,few,TRBV2,TRBJ1-2,TRBD1
TGCGCCAGCAGGACAGGCACAGATACGCAGTATTTT,CASRTGTDTQYF,many,TRBV5-1,TRBJ2-3,NA
TGTGCCAGCAGCTTAGTCGCTAGCGGTGACTACGAGCAGTACTTC,CASSLVASGDYEQYF,few,TRBV7-9,TRBJ2-7,TRBD2
TGTGCCAGCAGTTCCCGGGACAGAGTCGATCAGCCCCAGCATTTT,CASSSRDRVDQPQHF,NA,TRBV12-3/TRBV12-4,TRBJ1-5,TRBD1
TGCGCCAGCAGTGATATGGGGGCGGGGAATGAGCAGTTCTTC,CASSDMGAGNEQFF,NA,TRBV10-2,TRBJ2-1,NA
TGTGCCAGCCAATGGGGGGCCAACCAAGAGACCCAGTACTTC,CASQWGANQETQYF,many,TRBV6-1,TRBJ2-5,NA
TGTGCCAGCAGTTACTCAGACGGGACTGGTCAGCCCCAGCATTTT,CASSYSDGTGQPQHF,NA,TRBV6-2/TRBV6-3,TRBJ1-5,NA
TGTGCCAGCAACACAGGGCTCGAGCAGTTCTTC,CASNTGLEQFF,few,TRBV7-8,TRBJ2-1,NA
TGTGCCAGCAGTTTAGCAGGGTATAGTCACTACGAGCAGTACTTC,CASSLAGYSHYEQYF,few,TRBV12-3/TRBV12-4,TRBJ2-7,NA
TGTGCCAGCTCACCGGCAGGAGGCACCGGGGAGCTGTTTTTT,CASSPAGGTGELFF,NA,TRBV18,TRBJ2-2,NA
TGTGCCAGCAGTCCGACAGGGTGGGGCTATGGCTACACCTTC,CASSPTGWGYGYTF,many,TRBV12-3/TRBV12-4,TRBJ1-2,TRBD1
TGCGCCAGCAGCCAGGCGGGATTAGTATCACCCCTCCACTTT,CASSQAGLVSPLHF,many,TRBV4-3,TRBJ1-6,NA
TGTGCCACCAGCAGATCCCGCGACAGGGTTAATGAAAAACTGTTTTTT,CATSRSRDRVNEKLFF,NA,TRBV15,TRBJ1-4,TRBD1
TGTGCCAGCACAGGGGGCAGCTCCTACAATGAGCAGTTCTTC,CASTGGSSYNEQFF,many,TRBV7-6,TRBJ2-1,TRBD1
TGCGCCAGCAGCCTCTACACCGGGGAGCTGTTTTTT,CASSLYTGELFF,many,TRBV4-3,TRBJ2-2,NA
TGCAGCGCCGGTAGGGGATGGAACACTGAAGCTTTCTTT,CSAGRGWNTEAFF,NA,TRBV29-1,TRBJ1-1,NA
TGTGCCAGTAGTCCCAGACAGTACTATGGCTACACCTTC,CASSPRQYYGYTF,many,TRBV19,TRBJ1-2,NA
TGTGCCAGCAGTCCCGATGGGGGGCAAGAGCAGTACTTC,CASSPDGGQEQYF,many,TRBV7-9,TRBJ2-7,NA
TGTGCCAGCAGCAAGCCCGACAGGGCGGGCACTGAAGCTTTCTTT,CASSKPDRAGTEAFF,NA,TRBV7-9,TRBJ1-1,TRBD1
TGCAGTGCTGCCGTTAAAAAGGGCACAGATACGCAGTATTTT,CSAAVKKGTDTQYF,NA,TRBV20-1,TRBJ2-3,NA
TGCGCCAGCAGCTTCGCAGGGAACTACAATGAGCAGTTCTTC,CASSFAGNYNEQFF,NA,TRBV5-1,TRBJ2-1,NA
TGTGCCAGCAGCCCCGGGACCCACAATGAGCAGTTCTTC,CASSPGTHNEQFF,many,TRBV27,TRBJ2-1,NA
TGTGCCAGCTCACCCGTCGGGGCAGGGACCGGGGAGCTGTTTTTT,CASSPVGAGTGELFF,few,TRBV18,TRBJ2-2,NA
TGTGGGACTACTGGCAATGAGCAGTTCTTC,CGTTGNEQFF,NA,TRBV20-1,TRBJ2-1,TRBD2
TGTGCCAGTAGCCGGGATCGAGACTATGGCTACACCTTC,CASSRDRDYGYTF,few,TRBV19,TRBJ1-2,NA
TGTGCCAGCAGCCCGGGGACAGGGGGGCTAGCTGGAAACACCATATATTTT,CASSPGTGGLAGNTIYF,NA,TRBV9,TRBJ1-3,TRBD1
TGTGCCAGTAGTATAGTCGTCGGAGGGTACGAGCAGTACTTC,CASSIVVGGYEQYF,many,TRBV19,TRBJ2-7,NA
TGCAGCGTTGATTACGGCTCCTACAATGAGCAGTTCTTC,CSVDYGSYNEQFF,few,TRBV29-1,TRBJ2-1,NA
TGCAGTGCTAGTGCTTGGGCTAGCGGGGGGTCGGGACCTATGGACAATGAGCAGTTCTTC,CSASAWASGGSGPMDNEQFF,NA,TRBV20-1,TRBJ2-1,TRBD2
TGTGCCAGCAGCCCCTCCGGGGGGACCCAGTACTTC,CASSPSGGTQYF,many,TRBV14,TRBJ2-5,NA
TGTGCCAGCAGCTTGAAACAGGGAGCCTACGAGCAGTACTTC,CASSLKQGAYEQYF,NA,TRBV5-4,TRBJ2-7,NA
TGTGCCATCAGGGCGGCGGGGAGCTCCTACGAGCAGTACTTC,CAIRAAGSSYEQYF,NA,TRBV10-3,TRBJ2-7,NA
TGTGCCAGCAGCTTGGGCCCGGGACTAGCGGGGGACAGCTCCTACGAGCAGTACTTC,CASSLGPGLAGDSSYEQYF,NA,TRBV11-2,TRBJ2-7,TRBD2
TGCAGTGCTATGGGGGAACGTTGGGGATCTCTACGTGAGCAGTACTTC,CSAMGERWGSLREQYF,many,TRBV20-1,TRBJ2-7,NA
TGCGCCAGCAGCTTCCCCCCAAGGACGGGGGCCTCACCACCCGCCTACGAGCAGTACTTC,CASSFPPRTGASPPAYEQYF,NA,TRBV5-1,TRBJ2-7,NA
TGTGCCAGTAGTATAGGGGAGAACACTGAAGCTTTCTTT,CASSIGENTEAFF,few,TRBV19,TRBJ1-1,NA
TGTGCTAGCAGCTTAGAATTAGGGGCCACCGGGGAGCTGTTTTTT,CASSLELGATGELFF,few,TRBV7-7,TRBJ2-2,NA
TGCAGCGTTGATCTGGGGGAGGAGAACACTGAAGCTTTCTTT,CSVDLGEENTEAFF,many,TRBV29-1,TRBJ1-1,NA
TGTGCCAGCCGATTGCTCAGCGGGGGGCAGGATGAGCAGTTCTTC,CASRLLSGGQDEQFF,many,TRBV7-2,TRBJ2-1,TRBD2
TGTGCCAGCGGGGACCGACAGGGGGTAGAGACCCAGTACTTC,CASGDRQGVETQYF,NA,TRBV6-2/TRBV6-3,TRBJ2-5,TRBD1
TGTGCCAGCAGCGTGACAGGGGGAGGTGTGGAGACCCAGTACTTC,CASSVTGGGVETQYF,few,TRBV9,TRBJ2-5,TRBD1
TGTGCCAGCAGCTTATATCCGGTTAGCGGGGGGGCCCTATTCTTC,CASSLYPVSGGALFF,few,TRBV7-2,TRBJ2-1,TRBD2